The rows below give T cell receptor beta chains drawn from one sample of a study of shared clonotypes between healthy human individuals. Using immunoSEQ multiplex PCR, the repertoire was profiled, and TCRdb retains in-frame clones only, with some absent. The profile shows around 500,000 clones, approximately 82% of them singletons. The sequenced sample was PBMCs. These receptors were collected from a woman in her 40s in good health. Some clones in this sample may be carry-over from other donors' samples. Each CDR3 is given with its conserved first and last residue. The D gene is left open where the match is weak. Rows may omit the clone size; those that give it use once, few, many or a size class.

j_call | d_call | v_call | clone_size | cdr3_nt | cdr3_aa
TRBJ1-1 | NA | TRBV19 | NA | TGTGCCAGTAGTATAGATATAGGGGGAATCGGGGCAGAAGCTTTCTTT | CASSIDIGGIGAEAFF
TRBJ1-1 | NA | TRBV7-9 | few | TGTGCCAGCAGTCTGATCGGGTTAGGGACTGAAGCTTTCTTT | CASSLIGLGTEAFF
TRBJ2-5 | NA | TRBV7-3 | NA | TGTGCCAGCAGCTTGGCTAGCTGGGGCAAGACCCAGTACTTC | CASSLASWGKTQYF
TRBJ1-3 | NA | TRBV7-2 | NA | TGTGCCAGCAGCTTAGGGACGTTAAGCTCTGGAAACACCATATATTTT | CASSLGTLSSGNTIYF
TRBJ1-5 | NA | TRBV7-2 | few | TGTGCCAGCAGCCGGGGTACTAATCAGCCCCAGCATTTT | CASSRGTNQPQHF
TRBJ2-1 | NA | TRBV10-2 | NA | TGCGCCAGCAGTACCCAGGGCGCCTCTAAAGGGGATGAGCAGTTCTTC | CASSTQGASKGDEQFF
TRBJ1-2 | NA | TRBV2 | NA | TGTGCCAGCAGTGAACGGGGAAACTATGGCTACACCTTC | CASSERGNYGYTF
TRBJ2-7 | TRBD2 | TRBV5-4 | NA | TGTGCCAGCAGCTCCGGGGGATCTAGCGGGGGATACGAGCAGTACTTC | CASSSGGSSGGYEQYF
TRBJ2-7 | NA | TRBV20-1 | NA | TGCAGTGCTAGGCCGGAATACGAGCAGTACTTC | CSARPEYEQYF
TRBJ2-7 | TRBD1 | TRBV5-6 | NA | TGTGCCAGCAGCGCAGGGGGCAGGCGGAGACCCTACGAGCAGTACTTC | CASSAGGRRRPYEQYF
TRBJ1-4 | NA | TRBV25-1 | NA | TGTGCCACCAGTTGGGCAACTAATGAAAAACTGTTTTTT | CATSWATNEKLFF
TRBJ2-3 | TRBD1 | TRBV6-6 | NA | TGTGCCAGCAGTTATGGGACAGGTAGCACAGATACGCAGTATTTT | CASSYGTGSTDTQYF
TRBJ1-4 | NA | TRBV10-3 | NA | TGTGCCATCAGTATTTCGGGGAATGAAAAACTGTTTTTT | CAISISGNEKLFF
TRBJ2-7 | NA | TRBV30 | few | TGTGCCTGGAGTTTGGGTTACGAGCAGTACTTC | CAWSLGYEQYF
TRBJ1-3 | NA | TRBV5-1 | few | TGCGCCAGCAGCCCAGGGACGTCTGGAAACACCATATATTTT | CASSPGTSGNTIYF
TRBJ2-1 | TRBD2 | TRBV30 | once | TGTGCCTCGAGACTAGCGGGAGGGATGGGCAATGAGCAGTTCTTC | CASRLAGGMGNEQFF
TRBJ2-5 | TRBD2 | TRBV5-4 | NA | TGTGCCAGCAGCTTGCTAGCGGGAGAACCAGCCAGGGAGACCCAGTACTTC | CASSLLAGEPARETQYF
TRBJ1-2 | NA | TRBV7-9 | NA | TGTGCCAGCAGCTTAGGGGCAGATGGCTACACCTTC | CASSLGADGYTF
TRBJ2-3 | TRBD1 | TRBV30 | NA | TGTGCCAGCGAAGGAGGGGGACAGGGTCCAAGTACGCAGTATTTT | CASEGGGQGPSTQYF
TRBJ2-7 | NA | TRBV30 | NA | TGTGCCTGGATTCCTTCCCGCTACGAGCAGTACTTC | CAWIPSRYEQYF
TRBJ2-3 | NA | TRBV5-3 | NA | TGTGCCAGCAGCTTTTTGGATACGCAGTATTTT | CASSFLDTQYF
TRBJ2-3 | NA | TRBV5-5 | NA | TGTGCCAGCAGCTTGGACTTAACAGATACGCAGTATTTT | CASSLDLTDTQYF
TRBJ2-1 | TRBD2 | TRBV9 | NA | TGTGCCAGCAGCGTAGCGGCTAGCGGGAGCGATGAGCAGTTCTTC | CASSVAASGSDEQFF
TRBJ2-1 | TRBD2 | TRBV5-1 | once | TGCGCCAGCGGGCCGGGACTAGCGGACAATGAGCAGTTCTTC | CASGPGLADNEQFF
TRBJ2-1 | NA | TRBV5-1 | NA | TGCGCCAGCAGCCCCGGCGGCCTAGCGTTTATAAATGAGCAGTTCTTC | CASSPGGLAFINEQFF
TRBJ1-1 | NA | TRBV30 | many | TGTGCCTGGAGCCCGGACAGGAACACTGAAGCTTTCTTT | CAWSPDRNTEAFF
TRBJ2-5 | TRBD2 | TRBV6-1 | NA | TGTGCCAGCAATGAGGGACTAGCGGGATGGGGTGAGACCCAGTACTTC | CASNEGLAGWGETQYF
TRBJ2-3 | TRBD1 | TRBV4-1 | once | TGCGCCAGAACCGGGACAGTAACAGATACGCAGTATTTT | CARTGTVTDTQYF
TRBJ2-5 | NA | TRBV4-3 | many | TGCGCCAGCAGCCAAGGAGAGACAGGCCCCTCTGGGGGAGAGACCCAGTACTTC | CASSQGETGPSGGETQYF
TRBJ1-1 | TRBD1 | TRBV7-9 | few | TGTGCCAGCAGCCCAGGGACAGCCCACACTGAAGCTTTCTTT | CASSPGTAHTEAFF
TRBJ1-2 | TRBD1 | TRBV5-1 | NA | TGCGCCAGCAGCTTGACAGGGGACTATGGCTACACCTTC | CASSLTGDYGYTF
TRBJ2-7 | NA | TRBV6-6 | NA | TGTGCCAGCAGTTACTCTCCAGTGGGAGAGCAGTACTTC | CASSYSPVGEQYF
TRBJ1-1 | NA | TRBV5-1 | NA | TGCGCCAGCAGCTCCACAGGGTTCACTGAAGCTTTCTTT | CASSSTGFTEAFF
TRBJ2-3 | NA | TRBV6-5 | few | TGTGCCAGCGGAGAACCGTACTTCACAGATACGCAGTATTTT | CASGEPYFTDTQYF
TRBJ1-5 | NA | TRBV28 | NA | TGTGCCAGCAGTTTAGCAGGGGCGAGTCAGCCCCAGCATTTT | CASSLAGASQPQHF
TRBJ2-1 | TRBD2 | TRBV18 | once | TGTGCCAGCTCAGACAGACTAGCGGCCTCCTACAATGAGCAGTTCTTC | CASSDRLAASYNEQFF
TRBJ2-1 | TRBD2 | TRBV11-1 | NA | TGTGCCAGCAGCTTAGCCGGGAGGGCCCACAATGAGCAGTTCTTC | CASSLAGRAHNEQFF
TRBJ1-2 | NA | TRBV5-6 | NA | TGTGCCCGCAGCCGGGAGGGGGGGAACTATGGCTACACCTTC | CARSREGGNYGYTF
TRBJ2-1 | TRBD2 | TRBV6-1 | NA | TGTGCCAGCAGTGAAGTAGACGGGAGGACCAATGAGCAGTTCTTC | CASSEVDGRTNEQFF
TRBJ2-6 | TRBD2 | TRBV5-6 | NA | TGTGCCAGCAGCACGCGGGGGGTCCCTGGGGCCAACGTCCTGACTTTC | CASSTRGVPGANVLTF
TRBJ1-1 | NA | TRBV5-1 | NA | TGCGCCAGCAGCCACAGTAGCGGGAACACTGAAGCTTTCTTT | CASSHSSGNTEAFF